This T cell receptor beta chain was identified in a study of T cell changes during pregnancy in multiple sclerosis. The germline V and J ends were trimmed by 2 bases and 0 bases, with 8 bases remaining between them. Germline V gene data show CDR1 as GTSNPN and CDR2 as SVGIG (reference sequence). There are 14 residues in the CDR3. Assay: immunoSEQ multiplex PCR; the TCRdb copy retains only in-frame clones and omits some. The sample contains about 36,000 clones, 90% to 95% of which appear only once. The sample here was CD4+ T cells from peripheral blood mononuclear cells, taken in the second trimester of pregnancy. The source is a female donor in good health, enrolled as a control in a pregnancy study. V usage is TRBV30 and J usage is TRBJ1-5; D is unclear. Here the CDR3 DNA reads TGTGCCTGGAGTATGGGCGATAGCAATCAGCCCCAGCATTTT. Translated, it gives CAWSMGDSNQPQHF.